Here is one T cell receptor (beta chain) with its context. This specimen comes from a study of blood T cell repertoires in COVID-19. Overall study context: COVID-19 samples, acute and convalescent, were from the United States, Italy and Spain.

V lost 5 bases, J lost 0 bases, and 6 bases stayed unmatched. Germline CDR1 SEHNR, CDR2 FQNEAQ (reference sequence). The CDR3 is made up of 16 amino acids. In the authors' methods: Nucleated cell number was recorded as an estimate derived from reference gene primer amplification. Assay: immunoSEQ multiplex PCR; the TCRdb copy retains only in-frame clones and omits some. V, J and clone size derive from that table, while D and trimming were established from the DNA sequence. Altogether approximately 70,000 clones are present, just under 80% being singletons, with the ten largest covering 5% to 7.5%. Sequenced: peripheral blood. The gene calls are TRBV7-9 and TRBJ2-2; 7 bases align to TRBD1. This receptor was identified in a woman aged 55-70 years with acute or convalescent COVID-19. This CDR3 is CASSLNRGANTGELFF. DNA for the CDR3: TGTGCCAGCAGCCTAAACAGGGGCGCGAACACCGGGGAGCTGTTTTTT.